This T cell receptor (beta chain) was identified in a study of regulatory T cells in long-lasting Graves disease. Arm-PCR of CDR3 regions and iRepertoire HTBI primers were used to build TCR beta libraries. TCRdb reprocessed the multiplex PCR reads with MiXCR, giving one entry per CDR3 protein. This table has under 300,000 distinct CDR3 sequences, roughly a fifth appearing once. The sample's time point: newly diagnosed GD, antithyroid drugs for less than 3 months. The TCR library was made from RNA that had been extracted from PBMCs in TRIzol. This clonotype has ten or more counts. What it recognizes is unknown. Study-wide findings and caveats: Among the persistent patients, 2,500 to 3,500 public clonotypes were shared, more than the approximately 970 shared among new patients.

The material was peripheral blood mononuclear cells (PBMCs), obtained at new diagnosis, from a patient treated with antithyroid drugs. This receptor was taken from a female donor with Graves disease.

This CDR3 reads CASQPPPAAGTEAFF. The DNA for the CDR3 is TGCGCCAGCCAACCTCCCCCAGCCGCCGGAACTGAAGCTTTCTTT. This chain links TRBV5-1 with TRBJ1-1; no firm D call. V gave up 7 bases and J gave up 5 bases, with 21 bases separating them. Germline lookup yields CDR1 SGHRS and CDR2 YFSETQ. CDR3 length: 15 residues.